The 20 T cell receptor beta chains below were found in one sample sequenced in a study of CD8 T cells in ankylosing spondylitis. TCRdb analysed the 5' RACE reads with MiXCR anew, one entry per CDR3 protein. Counted here are 150,000 to 200,000 distinct CDR3 sequences, roughly 12% occurring once; the ten biggest clones make up under 35%. Input material: blood, either unsorted or a sorted T cell fraction (not recorded which). The source of these receptors is a male donor with ankylosing spondylitis or in good health (not recorded which).

This clonotype appeared many times. The gene calls are TRBV5-1 and TRBJ2-7; weak D call: TRBD2 (5 bases). Germline V CDR1 and CDR2: SGHRS, YFSETQ. Deletions cut 4 bases from V and 3 bases from J, with 14 bases between. The CDR3 sequence is 14 residues long. CDR3 DNA sequence: TGCGCCAGCAGCCCTGGAGGATACTACTACGAGCAGTACTTC. Translating gives CASSPGGYYYEQYF. The full variable domain, rest sourced from reference TRBV5-1 and TRBJ2-7, is KAGVTQTPRYLIKTRGQQVTLSCSPISGHRSVSWYQQTPGQGLQFLFEYFSETQRNKGNFPGRFSGRQFSNSRSEMNVSTLELGDSALYLCASSPGGYYYEQYFGPGTRLTVT.

In this sample, this clonotype turned up many times. The CDR3 sequence is CASSVVASGEQYF. CDR3 bases: TGTGCCAGCAGCGTAGTGGCTAGCGGGGAGCAGTATTTT. The rearrangement links TRBV9 to TRBJ2-3; 9 bases line up with TRBD2. J was trimmed by 11 bases and V by 0 bases; bases with no gene match: 4. CDR1 is SGDLS, CDR2 YYNGEE, per germline. This CDR3 is built from 13 residues.

This chain uses TRBV7-2 with TRBJ2-3; 9 nucleotides match TRBD2. V trimming: 6 bases; J trimming: 3 bases; junction bases outside the gene matches: 10. Looked up from germline, CDR1 is SGHTA and CDR2 is FQGNSA. This CDR3 comprises 16 residues. The CDR3 nucleotides read TGTGCCAGCAGTCCGTTAGCGGGGGCTTTAACAGATACGCAGTATTTT. Amino acids: CASSPLAGALTDTQYF.

This clonotype has more than one count but fewer than ten. The chain employs TRBV3-1 and TRBJ1-1, with D tentatively TRBD1 (5 bases). V lost 7 bases and J 4 bases, leaving 22 bases between the germline ends. The CDR3 covers 16 residues. CDR1 and CDR2 from the germline V gene are LGHDT and YNNKEL (reference sequence). The CDR3 loop reads CASTGAGVVGGTEAFF. In DNA, the CDR3 is TGTGCCAGCACCGGAGCGGGGGTGGTCGGTGGCACTGAAGCTTTCTTT.

The chain uses TRBV5-1 and TRBJ1-2; D gene unclear. CDR3 size: 15 residues. Germline lookup yields CDR1 SGHRS and CDR2 YFSETQ. Deletions cut 3 bases from V and 5 bases from J, with 17 bases between. The CDR3 DNA is TGCGCCAGCAGCTCCGACGAAGGTGGTTCATATGGCTACACCTTC. Translated, it gives CASSSDEGGSYGYTF.

The V call is TRBV6-2 or TRBV6-3, the J call TRBJ2-1; no definite D call. Trimming shortened V by 8 bases and J by 7 bases, and 9 bases separated the two germline ends. This CDR3 spans 11 amino acids. Looked up from germline, CDR1 is MNHEY and CDR2 is SVGEGT. The CDR3 reads CASGDTNEQFF. For the CDR3, the DNA is TGTGCCAGCGGCGATACTAATGAGCAGTTCTTC.

This clonotype was observed many times. The genes are TRBV7-9 and TRBJ1-1; 7 nucleotides match TRBD1. The length of the CDR3 is 15 residues. Trimming took 5 bases from V and 6 from J; bases not matched to a gene: 12. Looked up from germline, CDR1 is SEHNR and CDR2 is FQNEAQ (reference sequence). The CDR3 bases are TGTGCCAGCAGCCCCCGACAGGGAATGCGGGCTGAAGCTTTCTTT. It is translated as CASSPRQGMRAEAFF.

As DNA, the CDR3 is TGCAGTGCTGGAGGTAGCGGGAGTTCCGGTACCTACGAGCAGTACTTC. It encodes CSAGGSGSSGTYEQYF. The V gene is TRBV20-1, the J gene TRBJ2-7, with 9 nucleotides matching TRBD2. Trimming at V came to 5 bases and at J to 2 bases, leaving 13 bases not matched to a gene. The CDR3 length is 16 residues. Germline CDR1 and CDR2: DFQATT and SNEGSKA (reference sequence).

This chain uses TRBV7-9 with TRBJ1-1; 7 bases agree with TRBD1. CDR3 length: 16 amino acids. Germline trimming cut 0 bases from V and 2 bases from J; bases unmatched to any gene: 6. The germline V gene has CDR1 SEHNR and CDR2 FQNEAQ (reference sequence). CDR3 DNA: TGTGCCAGCAGCTTAGCGAAGACAGGGCCAAACACTGAAGCTTTCTTT. This codes for CASSLAKTGPNTEAFF.

This clonotype was picked up a small number of times. This rearrangement joins TRBV12-2 to TRBJ1-2. TRBV12-2 is designated a pseudogene. The CDR3 is 17 residues long. CDR3 sequence (DNA): TGTGCAAGTCGCCGAACGATACTTAGATGCGCTAACTATGGCTACACCTTC. This sequence encodes CASRRTILRCANYGYTF.

In its sample, this clonotype was seen many times. The rearrangement links TRBV27 to TRBJ2-1; 13 bases align to TRBD2. From germline, CDR1 is MNHEY and CDR2 SMNVEV (reference sequence). Germline trimming cut 5 bases from V and 8 bases from J; bases unmatched to any gene: 6. The CDR3 is 15 amino acids. Written as DNA, the CDR3 is TGTGCCAGCAGTCCGAGGACTAGCGGGAGTCATGAGCAGTTCTTC. It codes for CASSPRTSGSHEQFF.

This clonotype came up many times. This chain uses TRBV12-3 or TRBV12-4 with TRBJ2-3; the D is unclear. The CDR3 contains 11 residues. Trimming left V 6 bases short and J 2 bases short, with 3 bases between. CDR3 bases: TGTGCCAGCAGGTACACAGATACGCAGTATTTT. Amino acids: CASRYTDTQYF.

This clonotype was observed many times. The CDR3 protein is CASSLALSGLAADTQYF. In nucleotides, the CDR3 is TGTGCCAGCAGCTTAGCGCTAAGCGGTCTGGCGGCAGATACGCAGTATTTT. The chain joins TRBV7-6 to TRBJ2-3, with a tentative D call TRBD2 (5 bases). The V end lost 0 bases, the J end lost 4 bases, and 17 bases lay between the germline ends. The germline gives CDR1 SGHVS, CDR2 FNYEAQ. This CDR3 is built from 17 residues.

Points on this clonotype: This may arise from a read error, as a much more abundant clone is one base away. The chain couples TRBV24-1 to TRBJ2-2, with TRBD1 matching 9 bases. Trimming took 7 bases from V and 7 from J; bases not matched to a gene: 3. CDR1 and CDR2 (germline): KGHDR, SFDVKD. CDR3 size: 13 residues. The CDR3 loop reads CATRQGANGELFF. The DNA of the CDR3 is TGTGCCACCAGACAGGGGGCTAACGGGGAGCTGTTTTTT.

This clonotype was detected many times. The rearrangement links TRBV12-3 or TRBV12-4 to TRBJ2-1, with D hard to call. Trimming shortened V by 3 bases and J by 1 base, and 7 bases separated the two germline ends. The CDR3 sequence is 14 residues long. The CDR3 DNA is TGTGCCAGCAGTTTGCTCAGGTCCTACAATGAGCAGTTCTTC. Translated: CASSLLRSYNEQFF.

This sequence joins TRBV7-9 and TRBJ1-4; possibly TRBD1 for D (5 bases). The length of the CDR3 is 14 residues. The germline gives CDR1 SEHNR, CDR2 FQNEAQ (reference sequence). V lost 5 bases to trimming and J lost 8 bases, with 15 bases between them. CDR3 in amino acids: CASSGAGLREKLFF. As DNA, the CDR3 is TGTGCCAGCAGCGGGGCCGGACTAAGGGAAAAACTGTTTTTT.

Ten or more counts support this clonotype. This rearrangement joins TRBV7-8 to TRBJ2-2; TRBD2 might be the D (5 bases). Germline V lookup: CDR1 SGHVS, CDR2 FQNEAQ. The CDR3 contains 14 residues. Trimming left V 9 bases short and J 6 bases short, with 17 bases between. The CDR3 is CASRQGLGAGELFF. DNA of the CDR3: TGTGCCAGTAGACAAGGGCTCGGGGCCGGGGAGCTGTTTTTT.

The sample holds one count of this clonotype. One end of the junction is discordant with germline, which a read error may explain. The chain has TRBV10-1 and TRBJ2-1, with 12 bases fitting TRBD2. CDR3 length: 18 residues. Germline CDR1 WNHNN, CDR2 SYGVQD (reference sequence). The CDR3 bases are TGCGCCGGCAGTGAACGACTAGCGGGAGTCTTAATGAGGAATGAGCAGTTCTTC. Its translation: CAGSERLAGVLMRNEQFF.

The chain's CDR3 is CATSTARDRGHTNEKLFF. The CDR3 bases are TGTGCCACCAGCACGGCCCGGGACAGGGGTCACACGAATGAAAAACTGTTTTTT. The chain links TRBV15 to TRBJ1-4; TRBD1 matches at 10 bases. Trimming at V came to 4 bases and at J to 5 bases, leaving 13 bases not matched to a gene. The CDR3 spans 18 residues. Germline V CDR1 and CDR2: LNHNV, YYDKDF (reference sequence).

Ten or more counts support this clonotype. The V gene is TRBV12-3 or TRBV12-4, the J gene TRBJ2-1, with 12 bases aligning to TRBD2. V lost 5 bases, J lost 8 bases, and 10 bases stayed unmatched. This CDR3 comprises 16 residues. CDR3 sequence (DNA): TGTGCCAGCAGTGACCTAGCGGGAGGGCTTAGCTATGAGCAGTTCTTC. Protein sequence: CASSDLAGGLSYEQFF.